The rows below give T cell receptor beta chains drawn from one sample of a study of cytomegalovirus exposure and HLA in healthy donors. TCRdb keeps only in-frame clones here, not all; method: immunoSEQ multiplex PCR. This sample's table reports about 72,000 clones. Material for sequencing was PBMCs. All receptors come from a man in his forties in good health and CMV-seronegative. The CDR3 runs from the conserved cysteine through the conserved F or W. Not all rows give a size; the values are once, few, many and, for expanded clones, a class.

CDR3 protein,clone size,V gene,J gene
CSVAGAYEQYF,-,TRBV29-1,TRBJ2-7
CASSLSGGNRVYGYTF,-,TRBV27,TRBJ1-2
CASSRNIGTGINSPLHF,-,TRBV7-8,TRBJ1-6
CAWHRSNEAFF,-,TRBV30,TRBJ1-1
CAIRKSGVENYGYTF,-,TRBV10-3,TRBJ1-2
CASSWSPGRGSYEQYF,-,TRBV13,TRBJ2-7
CASTLNRGWTEAFF,-,TRBV19,TRBJ1-1
CASSPVTGTNEKLFF,-,TRBV27,TRBJ1-4
CAWSPFGTLGLYEQYF,-,TRBV30,TRBJ2-7
CASRESGQPNTEAFF,-,TRBV14,TRBJ1-1
CASSFRQGALEQFF,-,TRBV13,TRBJ2-1
CASSFGTGETYEQYF,-,TRBV7-9,-
CAWRQGAGSYGYTF,-,TRBV30,TRBJ1-2
CASRMDRIYGYTF,-,TRBV19,TRBJ1-2
CASSPVLAGRIEAFF,-,TRBV2,TRBJ1-1
CASSFGLAGGLSNTDTQYF,-,TRBV5-1,TRBJ2-3
CASSHNRGQETQYF,-,TRBV4-1,TRBJ2-5
CASSLAFSNTEAFF,-,TRBV5-4,TRBJ1-1
CASSNTGSVLFF,-,TRBV7-8,TRBJ2-1
CASSSGNEQYF,-,TRBV9,TRBJ2-7
CASSVATRDSGPYSGNTIYF,-,TRBV9,TRBJ1-3
CASSYGLAPDTQYF,-,TRBV5-1,TRBJ2-3
CASHLFFDTEAFF,-,TRBV6-5,TRBJ1-1
CASSKQGREPQHF,-,TRBV21-1,TRBJ1-5
CASSLVGGSYEQYF,-,TRBV7-9,TRBJ2-7
CARSLWRLPSGGGTDTQYF,-,TRBV5-3,TRBJ2-3
CASSPQEGTNEKLFF,-,TRBV7-9,TRBJ1-4
CASRPTGGLQPQHF,medium-sized,TRBV27,TRBJ1-5
CASSVEGGSAQYF,-,TRBV9,TRBJ2-5
CASSLKGAGKVEWYGYTF,-,TRBV5-1,TRBJ1-2
CASSFRGQETQYF,-,TRBV5-4,TRBJ2-5
CARSLVQGVLETQYF,-,TRBV5-3,TRBJ2-5
CASSLGGQGFGEQYF,-,TRBV7-2,TRBJ2-7
CASSLAGGYSNQPQHF,-,TRBV7-8,TRBJ1-5
CASREDTNTEAFF,-,TRBV19,TRBJ1-1
CASSLGQITDTQYF,-,TRBV7-3,TRBJ2-3
CAWSRQGASYTYEQYF,-,TRBV30,-
CASSQRQESYEQYF,-,TRBV6-5,TRBJ2-7
CASSLAQNQPQHF,-,TRBV28,TRBJ1-5
CASSERLGGLNTEAFF,-,TRBV10-2,TRBJ1-1
CAISESPTPQHF,-,TRBV10-3,TRBJ1-5
CASKSVPGATEAFF,-,TRBV5-5,TRBJ1-1
CAVSGGKYQETQYF,-,TRBV6-1,TRBJ2-5
CASSQDALNTEAFF,-,TRBV4-1,TRBJ1-1